The 32 T cell receptor beta chains listed next were all sequenced from one sample in a study of blood T cell repertoires in COVID-19 (dated by TCRdb to 2018 to 2020). The library relied on the immunoSEQ multiplex PCR assay. TCRdb obtained this table from immuneACCESS and retained in-frame rearrangements with V and J assigned. These tables miss some clones; where compared with another copy, unresolved V genes account for less than half of the shortfall, and the remainder is unexplained. This sample lists 210,000 or so clones; 70% to 90% were detected once. Jointly, the top ten make up 5.5% to 7% of the sample. The specimen was peripheral blood. The receptors originated from a woman in her 40s who had recovered from COVID-19.

The chain recombines TRBV7-2 with TRBJ2-3; TRBD2 matches at 11 bases. J was trimmed by 0 bases and V by 5 bases; bases with no gene match: 4. CDR1 SGHTA and CDR2 FQGNSA come from the germline V gene. The CDR3 extends over 16 amino acids. CDR3 loop: CASSLRTSGSTDTQYF. The CDR3 DNA reads TGTGCCAGCAGCCTCCGGACTAGCGGGAGCACAGATACGCAGTATTTT.

This clone has a handful of counts. The chain carries TRBV18 and TRBJ1-4, with no clear D. CDR1 and CDR2 (germline): KGHSH, LQKENI. The CDR3 has 15 amino acids. Deletions cut 1 base from V and 6 bases from J, with 12 bases between. The DNA for the CDR3 is TGTGCCAGCTCACCACTCTCCCCCCGGGATGAAAAACTGTTTTTT. Its protein product is CASSPLSPRDEKLFF. Full variable domain (rest looked up from reference TRBV18 and TRBJ1-4): NAGVMQNPRHLVRRRGQEARLRCSPMKGHSHVYWYRQLPEEGLKFMVYLQKENIIDESGMPKERFSAEFPKEGPSILRIQQVVRGDSAAYFCASSPLSPRDEKLFFGSGTQLSVL.

V usage is TRBV30 and J usage is TRBJ2-7; 9 bases match TRBD2. The CDR3 totals 13 residues. Trimming cost V 7 bases and J 6 bases; bases outside gene matches: 10. Germline loops: CDR1 GTSNPN, CDR2 SVGIG (reference sequence). CDR3 sequence (DNA): TGTGCCTTGGATATAGCGGGAGCAACCGAGCAGTACTTC. As protein: CALDIAGATEQYF.

Only one count was recorded for this clone. The chain has TRBV18 and TRBJ2-6; TRBD2 matches 8 bases. The CDR3 contains 20 residues. Germline V gene sequence: CDR1 KGHSH, CDR2 LQKENI. Trimming removed 4 bases from V and 0 bases from J; junction bases left unmatched: 14. For the CDR3, the DNA is TGTGCCAGCTCACTGGTTTCTTTGGCGGGAGGACTCTCTGGGGCCAACGTCCTGACTTTC. Its translation: CASSLVSLAGGLSGANVLTF.

The rearrangement joins TRBV5-4 to TRBJ1-4; the match to TRBD1 covers 7 bases. Trimming cost V 4 bases and J 8 bases; bases outside gene matches: 14. CDR1 is SGHNT and CDR2 is YYREEE in the germline V gene (reference sequence). This CDR3 is 16 amino acids long. The CDR3 protein is CASSGGTDVRGEKLFF. CDR3 nucleotide sequence: TGTGCCAGCAGCGGAGGGACAGACGTAAGGGGCGAAAAACTGTTTTTT.

This sequence joins TRBV28 and TRBJ2-7; 7 bases line up with TRBD2. V was clipped by 6 bases and J by 2 bases; unmatched bases: 7. The germline CDR1 and CDR2 sequences are MDHEN and SYDVKM. CDR3 length equals 14 residues. The CDR3 spells CASRSGTNTYEQYF. For the CDR3, the DNA is TGTGCCAGCAGATCCGGGACTAACACCTACGAGCAGTACTTC.

This chain uses TRBV3-1 (or the pseudogene TRBV3-2) with TRBJ1-1; D is perhaps TRBD1 (5 bases). Trimming stripped 6 bases from V and 1 base from J, with 18 bases between. This CDR3 spans 16 amino acids. In germline, CDR1 is LGHDT, CDR2 YNNKEL (reference sequence). Here the CDR3 reads CASSRQGKGPNTEAFF. The DNA of the CDR3 is TGTGCCAGCAGTCGTCAGGGAAAGGGGCCGAACACTGAAGCTTTCTTT.

This chain links TRBV27 with TRBJ1-6; D unclear. CDR3 length equals 14 residues. Trimming pared 4 bases from V and 0 bases from J, leaving 4 bases between. Looked up from germline, CDR1 is MNHEY and CDR2 is SMNVEV (reference sequence). CDR3 sequence: CASSSGSYNSPLHF. DNA of the CDR3: TGTGCCAGCAGTTCCGGCTCCTATAATTCACCCCTCCACTTT.

The CDR3 sequence: CASSPLGSLYEQYF. Written as DNA, the CDR3 is TGTGCCAGCAGTCCCCTGGGCTCCCTCTACGAGCAGTACTTC. V and J are TRBV25-1 and TRBJ2-7; D remains ambiguous. V dropped 5 bases and J dropped 3 bases, with 14 bases sitting between them. Germline V gene lookup returns CDR1 MGHDK and CDR2 SYGVNS. CDR3 length equals 14 residues.

This chain links TRBV3-1 (or the pseudogene TRBV3-2) with TRBJ2-7, with D perhaps matching TRBD2 (5 bases). This CDR3 contains 14 residues. Germline CDR1 LGHDT, CDR2 YNNKEL (reference sequence). V gave up 4 bases and J gave up 3 bases, with 13 bases separating them. CDR3: CASSPQLGGYEQYF. The DNA of the CDR3 is TGTGCCAGCAGCCCTCAACTAGGCGGCTACGAGCAGTACTTC.

The chain links TRBV19 to TRBJ2-2; 8 nucleotides line up with TRBD1. This CDR3 spans 14 amino acids. J lost 4 bases, V lost 3 bases, and 1 base had no gene match. Per germline, CDR1 LNHDA and CDR2 SQIVND (reference sequence). CDR3 in amino acids: CASSMDRVTGELFF. In DNA, the CDR3 is TGTGCCAGTAGTATGGACAGGGTCACCGGGGAGCTGTTTTTT. Combining the CDR3 with reference TRBV19 and TRBJ2-2 gives the whole variable domain DGGITQSPKYLFRKEGQNVTLSCEQNLNHDAMYWYRQDPGQGLRLIYYSQIVNDFQKGDIAEGYSVSREKKESFPLTVTSAQKNPTAFYLCASSMDRVTGELFFGEGSRLTVL.

The CDR3 reads CASRPDRYNQPQHF. In DNA, the CDR3 is TGTGCCAGCAGACCAGACAGGTACAATCAGCCCCAGCATTTT. The V and J genes are TRBV7-2 and TRBJ1-5, with D possibly being TRBD1 (6 bases). The CDR3 has 14 amino acids. V lost 6 bases and J 3 bases, leaving 12 bases between the germline ends. In germline, CDR1 is SGHTA, CDR2 FQGNSA.

V usage is TRBV15 and J usage is TRBJ1-2, with D possibly TRBD1 on 6 matching bases. This CDR3 has 14 amino acids. CDR1 is LNHNV, CDR2 YYDKDF, per germline (reference sequence). V was pared by 4 bases and J by 8 bases, with 17 bases between. Here the CDR3 DNA reads TGTGCCACCAGCAATCAACAGGGCCCCTGGGGCTACACCTTC. This codes for CATSNQQGPWGYTF.

The chain carries TRBV6-5 and TRBJ1-3; tentative D call: TRBD1 (5 bases). The ends were cut back, 8 bases at V and 0 bases at J, with 14 bases in the middle. This CDR3 comprises 15 residues. Germline lookup yields CDR1 MNHEY and CDR2 SVGAGI. CDR3 sequence: CASSRLTASGNTIYF. As DNA, the CDR3 is TGTGCCAGCTCCCGACTGACAGCCTCTGGAAACACCATATATTTT.

A few counts support this clone. V and J are TRBV15 and TRBJ1-2; TRBD1 matches at 7 bases. J lost 6 bases, V lost 2 bases, and 6 bases had no gene match. Per the germline V gene, CDR1 is LNHNV and CDR2 is YYDKDF (reference sequence). The CDR3 consists of 14 residues. This CDR3 is CATSRRVTGDGYTF. CDR3 bases: TGTGCCACCAGCAGACGGGTTACAGGGGATGGCTACACCTTC.

Details on this clone: A junction boundary mismatches the germline segment, possibly from a read error. The rearrangement uses TRBV7-6 and TRBJ2-1; 8 bases fit TRBD2. This CDR3 has 16 residues. From germline, CDR1 is SGHVS and CDR2 FNYEAQ. CDR3 sequence (DNA): TGTGCCAGCAGCCCCCAGGGCGGGGGGTCCTCCAATGAGCAGTTCTTC. The encoded protein is CASSPQGGGSSNEQFF.

V and J are TRBV18 and TRBJ2-3, with D possibly matching TRBD2 (6 bases). Germline CDR1 is KGHSH and CDR2 is LQKENI. This CDR3 is 19 amino acids long. V shed 0 bases and J shed 2 bases, with 21 bases lying between them. The CDR3 nucleotides are TGTGCCAGCTCACCACCCTCCCCTATTACTAGCCCATTCACAGATACGCAGTATTTT. Its translation is CASSPPSPITSPFTDTQYF.

V is TRBV18 and J is TRBJ1-5, with a possible D match to TRBD1 (6 bases). This CDR3 has 14 residues. V was trimmed by 3 bases and J by 6 bases, leaving 12 bases between them. The germline gives CDR1 KGHSH, CDR2 LQKENI. The CDR3 region is CASSPRQDSQPQHF. The CDR3 nucleotides are TGTGCCAGCTCACCCCGACAGGACTCTCAGCCCCAGCATTTT.

This rearrangement joins TRBV13 to TRBJ2-1; D possibly corresponds to TRBD2 (6 bases). CDR3 length: 13 residues. Germline values: CDR1 PRHDT, CDR2 FYEKMQ (reference sequence). With 1 base removed from V and 9 bases from J, the gap between germline ends came to 10 bases. CDR3 sequence reads: CASSLVGGLEQFF. CDR3 bases: TGTGCCAGCAGCTTAGTCGGGGGACTTGAGCAGTTCTTC. Based on the CDR3 plus reference TRBV13 and TRBJ2-1, the full variable domain is AAGVIQSPRHLIKEKRETATLKCYPIPRHDTVYWYQQGPGQDPQFLISFYEKMQSDKGSIPDRFSAQQFSDYHSELNMSSLELGDSALYFCASSLVGGLEQFFGPGTRLTVL.

In the case of this clone: Other DNA sequences in this specimen translate into the identical CDR3. The chain couples TRBV19 to TRBJ2-3; D call uncertain. Trimming stripped 2 bases from V and 0 bases from J, with 6 bases between. Germline lookup yields CDR1 LNHDA and CDR2 SQIVND (reference sequence). This CDR3 is built from 14 residues. The CDR3 region is CASSISGSTDTQYF. The CDR3, as DNA: TGTGCCAGTAGTATATCCGGTAGCACAGATACGCAGTATTTT.

This clone was observed once. The V and J genes are TRBV30 and TRBJ2-7; tentatively, D is TRBD2 (5 bases). The CDR3 has 12 amino acids. V was cut by 2 bases and J by 4 bases, with 9 bases left in between. The germline V gene has CDR1 GTSNPN and CDR2 SVGIG (reference sequence). CDR3 nucleotide sequence: TGTGCCTGGAGTCGGGATAATTACGAGCAGTACTTC. It codes for CAWSRDNYEQYF. Combining the CDR3 with reference TRBV30 and TRBJ2-7 gives the whole variable domain SQTIHQWPATLVQPVGSPLSLECTVEGTSNPNLYWYRQAAGRGLQLLFYSVGIGQISSEVPQNLSASRPQDRQFILSSKKLLLSDSGFYLCAWSRDNYEQYFGPGTRLTVT.

V usage is TRBV19 and J usage is TRBJ2-1; D might be TRBD1 (6 bases). Germline-derived CDR1 and CDR2 are LNHDA and SQIVND (reference sequence). This CDR3 is built from 14 residues. V was shortened by 5 bases and J by 7 bases, with 15 bases between the two germline ends. CDR3 bases: TGTGCCAGTAGTCGAGGGGGATGGGATAATGAGCAGTTCTTC. Amino acid sequence: CASSRGGWDNEQFF.

The chain uses TRBV18 and TRBJ2-5; 14 nucleotides match TRBD2. The CDR3 extends over 21 amino acids. Germline CDR1 is KGHSH and CDR2 is LQKENI. The V segment lost 3 bases and the J segment 7 bases; nucleotides outside the gene matches: 22. CDR3 residues: CASSPPPGYHGTSGRIVTQYF. The CDR3 coding sequence is TGTGCCAGCTCACCCCCGCCGGGATACCACGGGACTAGCGGGAGAATAGTGACCCAGTACTTC.

This chain connects TRBV28 to TRBJ2-1; 8 bases fit TRBD1. The V gene's germline CDR1 is MDHEN and CDR2 SYDVKM. The CDR3 has 17 residues. Trimming cost V 4 bases and J 1 base; bases outside gene matches: 9. This chain's CDR3 is CASSSPQGASSYNEQFF. CDR3 DNA sequence: TGTGCCAGCAGTTCTCCCCAGGGGGCTAGTTCCTACAATGAGCAGTTCTTC.

The chain joins TRBV10-1 to TRBJ2-1; 7 positions match TRBD2. V shed 8 bases, J shed 3 bases, and the junction held 13 bases outside the gene matches. Looked up from germline, CDR1 is WNHNN and CDR2 is SYGVQD (reference sequence). This CDR3 has 16 residues. In DNA form, the CDR3 reads TGCGCCAGCCAAGTCCATTGGGGGGAGGGCTACAATGAGCAGTTCTTC. It encodes CASQVHWGEGYNEQFF.

The V call is TRBV12-3 or TRBV12-4, the J call TRBJ2-5, with D perhaps matching TRBD1 (6 bases). Trimming removed 6 bases from V and 7 bases from J, with 15 bases in between. The CDR3 covers 13 residues. The CDR3 DNA follows: TGTGCCAGCAGCCTGGACAGCCCCGGGACCCAGTACTTC. Protein product: CASSLDSPGTQYF.

The J gene is TRBJ2-1, the V gene TRBV11-3; TRBD1 matches 9 bases. The CDR3 runs to 13 residues. Trimming took 1 base from V and 11 from J; bases not matched to a gene: 3. Germline CDR1 SGHNT, CDR2 YENEEA. CDR3 protein: CASSLADRGKQFF. The CDR3 DNA follows: TGTGCCAGCAGCTTAGCGGACAGGGGAAAGCAGTTCTTC.

The V call is TRBV18, the J call TRBJ1-2, with D uncertain. CDR3 length equals 13 residues. Trimming left V 5 bases short and J 3 bases short, with 10 bases between. Germline CDR1 reads KGHSH; CDR2 reads LQKENI. The CDR3 region is CASSSGEDYGYTF. CDR3 DNA sequence: TGTGCCAGCTCATCCGGGGAAGACTATGGCTACACCTTC. Full variable domain (missing parts from reference TRBV18 and TRBJ1-2): NAGVMQNPRHLVRRRGQEARLRCSPMKGHSHVYWYRQLPEEGLKFMVYLQKENIIDESGMPKERFSAEFPKEGPSILRIQQVVRGDSAAYFCASSSGEDYGYTFGSGTRLTVV.

This clone was counted once. The chain carries TRBV7-2 and TRBJ2-1; TRBD1 aligns across 8 bases. This CDR3 spans 16 amino acids. Trimming removed 4 bases from V and 6 bases from J; junction bases left unmatched: 11. The germline CDR1 and CDR2 sequences are SGHTA and FQGNSA. This chain's CDR3 is CASSSQGAPVGNEQFF. Here the CDR3 DNA reads TGTGCCAGCAGCTCCCAGGGGGCCCCCGTAGGCAATGAGCAGTTCTTC.

The chain is built from TRBV7-2 and TRBJ1-5; tentative D call: TRBD1 (5 bases). Germline V gene data show CDR1 as SGHTA and CDR2 as FQGNSA. V was clipped by 0 bases and J by 4 bases, with 7 bases between them. The CDR3 is 14 amino acids. The CDR3 here is CASSLAQGNQPQHF. DNA for the CDR3: TGTGCCAGCAGCTTAGCTCAGGGAAATCAGCCCCAGCATTTT.

This clone was detected a few times. The chain is built from TRBV20-1 and TRBJ2-3; TRBD2 might be the D (6 bases). Germline V CDR1 and CDR2: DFQATT, SNEGSKA (reference sequence). The CDR3 is 14 residues long. Trimming left V 3 bases short and J 3 bases short, with 13 bases between. CDR3 sequence: CSASSGTATDTQYF. CDR3 in DNA: TGCAGTGCTAGTTCCGGGACTGCTACAGATACGCAGTATTTT.

The chain combines TRBV10-1 with TRBJ2-1; no clear D gene. The V gene's germline CDR1 is WNHNN and CDR2 SYGVQD (reference sequence). V was pared by 0 bases and J by 9 bases, with 21 bases between. This CDR3 has 17 amino acids. CDR3 residues: CASSESMRWHCMCEQFF. CDR3 coding DNA: TGCGCCAGCAGTGAGTCGATGAGGTGGCATTGTATGTGTGAGCAGTTCTTC.